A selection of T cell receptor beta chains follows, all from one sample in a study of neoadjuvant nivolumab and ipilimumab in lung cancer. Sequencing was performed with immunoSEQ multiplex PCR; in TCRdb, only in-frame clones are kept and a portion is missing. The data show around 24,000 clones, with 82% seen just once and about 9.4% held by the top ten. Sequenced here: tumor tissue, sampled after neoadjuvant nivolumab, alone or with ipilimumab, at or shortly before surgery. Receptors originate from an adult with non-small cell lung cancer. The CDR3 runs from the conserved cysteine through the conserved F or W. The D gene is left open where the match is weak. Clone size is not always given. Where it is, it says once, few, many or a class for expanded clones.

DNA: TGTGCCAGCAGCGTAGTCCCCAGTTCCTACGAGCAGTACTTC
CDR3: CASSVVPSSYEQYF
size: few
D: -
J: TRBJ2-7
V: TRBV9

DNA: TGTGCCAGCAGCACTCAACAGGGAAGGGAAGAGACCCAGTACTTC
CDR3: CASSTQQGREETQYF
size: -
D: -
J: TRBJ2-5
V: TRBV5-4

DNA: TGTGCCAGCTCACAGCAGGGTTTAAGTGAGCAGTTCTTC
CDR3: CASSQQGLSEQFF
size: -
D: -
J: TRBJ2-1
V: TRBV18

DNA: TGCAGTACCGGGTTCACTGAAGCTTTCTTT
CDR3: CSTGFTEAFF
size: -
D: -
J: TRBJ1-1
V: TRBV20-1

DNA: TGTGCCAGCAGCCCCCGGGACTCCCCCCCCTACAATGAGCAGTTCTTC
CDR3: CASSPRDSPPYNEQFF
size: -
D: -
J: TRBJ2-1
V: TRBV11-2

DNA: TGTGCCAGCAGGACAGGGGTCGGTAAAGAGCAGTACTTC
CDR3: CASRTGVGKEQYF
size: few
D: TRBD1
J: TRBJ2-7
V: TRBV27

DNA: TGCAGCGTGGCCACTAACGGGGTCACTGAAGCTTTCTTT
CDR3: CSVATNGVTEAFF
size: -
D: -
J: TRBJ1-1
V: TRBV29-1

DNA: TGTGCCAGCTCATCCGGTGATCAGCCCCAGCATTTT
CDR3: CASSSGDQPQHF
size: -
D: -
J: TRBJ1-5
V: TRBV18

DNA: TGTGCCAGCAGCCGAGGGACAGGCCTCACAGATACGCAGTATTTT
CDR3: CASSRGTGLTDTQYF
size: -
D: TRBD1
J: TRBJ2-3
V: TRBV7-2

DNA: TGTGCCAGCAGCGGAGTAGGATACTATGGCTACACCTTC
CDR3: CASSGVGYYGYTF
size: -
D: -
J: TRBJ1-2
V: TRBV27

DNA: TGTGCCAGCAGTGAGGGACAGGGGGGAAGCAATCAGCCCCAGCATTTT
CDR3: CASSEGQGGSNQPQHF
size: -
D: TRBD1
J: TRBJ1-5
V: TRBV6-1

DNA: TGTGCCATCAGGGAGAAGGCTCTCGGGACTAGCGGGATCTACGAGCAGTACTTC
CDR3: CAIREKALGTSGIYEQYF
size: -
D: TRBD2
J: TRBJ2-7
V: TRBV10-3

DNA: TGTGCCAGCTCACCGCGGGACAGGGCTTCCACCGGGGAGCTGTTTTTT
CDR3: CASSPRDRASTGELFF
size: once
D: TRBD1
J: TRBJ2-2
V: TRBV18

DNA: TGTGCCAGCAGCTTGGGTCCTAGAGAGGGGACAGATACGCAGTATTTT
CDR3: CASSLGPREGTDTQYF
size: -
D: -
J: TRBJ2-3
V: TRBV5-5

DNA: TGCGCCAGCACCGATCCAGGGGGAGTTCACTCCTACGAGCAGTACTTC
CDR3: CASTDPGGVHSYEQYF
size: medium-sized
D: TRBD1
J: TRBJ2-7
V: TRBV5-1

DNA: TGCGCCAGCAGCTTGGTTACAGGGGGTGGCTATGGCTACACCTTC
CDR3: CASSLVTGGGYGYTF
size: few
D: TRBD1
J: TRBJ1-2
V: TRBV5-1

DNA: TGTGCCAGCAGCTTAGGGGGGGGAGCGGGAGGGAGGTACGAGCAGTACTTC
CDR3: CASSLGGGAGGRYEQYF
size: -
D: TRBD2
J: TRBJ2-7
V: TRBV7-2

DNA: TGTGCCAGCAGCCCTGCGGCGCGTTCGGAAGCTTTCTTT
CDR3: CASSPAARSEAFF
size: -
D: -
J: TRBJ1-1
V: TRBV7-9

DNA: TGTGCCAGCAGTCAATTAGCGGATTCCTACGAGCAGTACTTC
CDR3: CASSQLADSYEQYF
size: -
D: -
J: TRBJ2-7
V: TRBV6-5

DNA: TGTGCCAGCAGCTTCTTCAGGGGAACTAATGAAAAACTGTTTTTT
CDR3: CASSFFRGTNEKLFF
size: -
D: -
J: TRBJ1-4
V: TRBV11-2

DNA: TGTGCCAGCAGCTGGGGACTAGCATCGGGAGAGCAGTACTTC
CDR3: CASSWGLASGEQYF
size: -
D: TRBD2
J: TRBJ2-7
V: TRBV7-8

DNA: TGTGCCAGCAGCTTAGAGGCGGGAGTGAAGGACGAGCAGTACTTC
CDR3: CASSLEAGVKDEQYF
size: -
D: TRBD2
J: TRBJ2-7
V: TRBV7-6

DNA: TGTGCCAGCAGCCAGGGGGGACAGGGAGGCATTCAGTACTTC
CDR3: CASSQGGQGGIQYF
size: -
D: TRBD1
J: TRBJ2-4
V: TRBV7-9

DNA: TGCGCCAGCAGCCAAGAGGGGGGGAGTGGGGATACGCAGTATTTT
CDR3: CASSQEGGSGDTQYF
size: once
D: TRBD2
J: TRBJ2-3
V: TRBV4-1

DNA: TGTGCCTGGAGTGTAGGAAGGGGTCGTCAGCCCCAGCATTTT
CDR3: CAWSVGRGRQPQHF
size: -
D: -
J: TRBJ1-5
V: TRBV30

DNA: TGTGCCAGCAGCTCAAGAGTGGGATCAGTCCACCGGGCAGATACGCAGTATTTT
CDR3: CASSSRVGSVHRADTQYF
size: -
D: -
J: TRBJ2-3
V: TRBV7-9

DNA: TGCGCCAGCAGCTTGAACGCACTGGACATGGTTGAAAAACTGTTTTTT
CDR3: CASSLNALDMVEKLFF
size: -
D: -
J: TRBJ1-4
V: TRBV5-1

DNA: TGTGCCAGCAGCCAAGATTCGGGAGAGTCGGGAGCCTCCTACGAGCAGTACTTC
CDR3: CASSQDSGESGASYEQYF
size: -
D: -
J: TRBJ2-7
V: TRBV4-2

DNA: TGTGCCAGCAGCTTAGCGCTGACTTCAAATGAGCAGTTCTTC
CDR3: CASSLALTSNEQFF
size: -
D: -
J: TRBJ2-1
V: TRBV7-2

DNA: TGTGCCAGCTCCCCTCCCGGGACAGCGAACACTGAAGCTTTCTTT
CDR3: CASSPPGTANTEAFF
size: -
D: TRBD1
J: TRBJ1-1
V: TRBV18

DNA: TGTGCCAGCAGCTCCGCGGGGTCCCCTCGGGGCTACACCTTC
CDR3: CASSSAGSPRGYTF
size: -
D: -
J: TRBJ1-2
V: TRBV12-1

DNA: TGTGCCAGCAGTGGCGAGGGGGGGTACAATGAGCAGTTCTTC
CDR3: CASSGEGGYNEQFF
size: -
D: -
J: TRBJ2-1
V: TRBV2

DNA: TGCAGCGTTGTGCGGGATAGCGGGAGGGCCAGAGGTAGCGAGCAGTACTTC
CDR3: CSVVRDSGRARGSEQYF
size: -
D: TRBD2
J: TRBJ2-7
V: TRBV29-1

DNA: TGTGCCAGCAGCTCGGGACGGTCGAAGGCCCCCTTTGGCTACACCTTC
CDR3: CASSSGRSKAPFGYTF
size: -
D: -
J: TRBJ1-2
V: TRBV7-8

DNA: TGTGCCAGCAGCCAGGACAGGGGGCACATCTATGGCTACACCTTC
CDR3: CASSQDRGHIYGYTF
size: -
D: TRBD1
J: TRBJ1-2
V: TRBV14

DNA: TGTGCCATCAGTGACCCAGAGACTCCTGGCGGGCAAGCCTACGAGCAGTACTTC
CDR3: CAISDPETPGGQAYEQYF
size: -
D: -
J: TRBJ2-7
V: TRBV10-3

DNA: TGTGCCTGGAGTAAAACACAGGGACCAGAGACCCAGTACTTC
CDR3: CAWSKTQGPETQYF
size: -
D: -
J: TRBJ2-5
V: TRBV30

DNA: TGTGCCAGCGCAGGGGGTAGCTCCTACAATGAGCAGTTCTTC
CDR3: CASAGGSSYNEQFF
size: once
D: TRBD1
J: TRBJ2-1
V: TRBV11-3

DNA: TGCGCCAGCAGCTCCCGACAGGGAGAGACCCAGTACTTC
CDR3: CASSSRQGETQYF
size: -
D: TRBD1
J: TRBJ2-5
V: TRBV5-1

DNA: TGTGCCAGCAGCCCCCGGGGGCCATACGAGCAGTACTTC
CDR3: CASSPRGPYEQYF
size: -
D: -
J: TRBJ2-7
V: TRBV11-3

DNA: TGTGCCAGCTCACCCGGGACAGGGCTGAACACTGAAGCTTTCTTT
CDR3: CASSPGTGLNTEAFF
size: few
D: TRBD1
J: TRBJ1-1
V: TRBV18

DNA: TGTGCCAGCAGCTTAGTACCGGGGTCCACCTACGAGCAGTACTTC
CDR3: CASSLVPGSTYEQYF
size: -
D: -
J: TRBJ2-7
V: TRBV7-2

DNA: TGTGCCACCAGCAGAGACTGGAGCAATCAGCCCCAGCATTTT
CDR3: CATSRDWSNQPQHF
size: -
D: -
J: TRBJ1-5
V: TRBV15

DNA: TGCGCCAGCAGCTTGGGGACAGGGGTGAATTATGGCTACACCTTC
CDR3: CASSLGTGVNYGYTF
size: once
D: TRBD1
J: TRBJ1-2
V: TRBV5-1